The entry below gives a single T cell receptor beta chain sequence along with its context. Libraries were prepared by immunoSEQ multiplex PCR; TCRdb keeps only in-frame clonotypes and omits some of them. The sample includes approximately 94,000 clones, roughly four fifths of them seen just once. This sample is part of a study of radiotherapy plus CTLA-4 blockade in lung cancer. The germline V gene encodes CDR1 MDHEN and CDR2 SYDVKM. The CDR3 has 15 residues. The V gene lost 6 bases and the J gene lost 2 bases, with 14 bases spanning the gap. The sequencing used peripheral blood, collected from a patient treated with radiotherapy plus ipilimumab. The sequence derives from a human donor with non-small cell lung cancer that progressed on radiotherapy plus ipilimumab. This chain links TRBV28 with TRBJ1-5; D perhaps matches TRBD1 (5 bases). The CDR3 DNA is TGTGCCAGCAGCCGCAGGGTAGTGGGCAATCAGCCCCAGCATTTT. Its translation is CASSRRVVGNQPQHF.